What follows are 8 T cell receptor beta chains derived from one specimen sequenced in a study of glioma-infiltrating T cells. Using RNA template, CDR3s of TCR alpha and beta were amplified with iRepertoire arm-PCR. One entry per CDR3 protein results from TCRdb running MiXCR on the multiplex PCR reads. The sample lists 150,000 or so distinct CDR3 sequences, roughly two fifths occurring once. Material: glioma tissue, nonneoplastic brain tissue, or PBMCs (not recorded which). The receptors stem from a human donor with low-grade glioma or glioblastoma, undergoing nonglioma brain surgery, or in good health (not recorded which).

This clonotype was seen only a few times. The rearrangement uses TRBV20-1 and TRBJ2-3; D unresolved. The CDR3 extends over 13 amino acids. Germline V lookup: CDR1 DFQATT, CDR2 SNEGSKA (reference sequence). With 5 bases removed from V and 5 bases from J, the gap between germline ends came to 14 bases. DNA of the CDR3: TGCAGTGCTCCGTCCCAGGAGCGAGATACGCAGTATTTT. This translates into CSAPSQERDTQYF.

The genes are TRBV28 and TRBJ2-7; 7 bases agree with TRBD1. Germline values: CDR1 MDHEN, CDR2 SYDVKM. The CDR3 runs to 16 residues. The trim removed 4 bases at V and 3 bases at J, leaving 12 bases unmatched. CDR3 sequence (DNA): TGTGCCAGCAGTTCCAGGGACAGCGAAATCTACTACGAGCAGTACTTC. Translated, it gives CASSSRDSEIYYEQYF.

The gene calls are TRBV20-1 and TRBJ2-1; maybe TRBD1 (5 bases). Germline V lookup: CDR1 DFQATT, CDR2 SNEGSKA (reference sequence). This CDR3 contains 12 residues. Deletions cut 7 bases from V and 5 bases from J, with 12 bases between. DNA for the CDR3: TGCAGTGTTCTGACAGTGGACAATGAGCAGTTCTTC. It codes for CSVLTVDNEQFF.

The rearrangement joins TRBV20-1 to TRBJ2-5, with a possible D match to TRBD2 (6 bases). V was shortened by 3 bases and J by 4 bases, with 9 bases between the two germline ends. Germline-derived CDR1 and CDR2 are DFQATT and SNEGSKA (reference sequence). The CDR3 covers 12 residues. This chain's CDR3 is CSARFGGETQYF. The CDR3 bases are TGCAGTGCTAGGTTCGGGGGAGAGACCCAGTACTTC.

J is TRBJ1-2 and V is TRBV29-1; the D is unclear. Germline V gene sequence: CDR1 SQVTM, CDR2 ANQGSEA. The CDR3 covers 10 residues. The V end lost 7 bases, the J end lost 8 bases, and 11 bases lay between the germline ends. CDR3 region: CSAAEAGYTF. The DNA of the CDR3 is TGCAGCGCCGCCGAGGCCGGCTACACCTTC.

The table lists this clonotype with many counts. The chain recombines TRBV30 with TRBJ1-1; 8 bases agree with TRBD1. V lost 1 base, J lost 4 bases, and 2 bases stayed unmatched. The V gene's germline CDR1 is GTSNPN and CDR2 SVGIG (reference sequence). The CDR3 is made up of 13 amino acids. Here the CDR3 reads CAWSDTGGTEAFF. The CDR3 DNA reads TGTGCCTGGAGTGACACAGGGGGCACTGAAGCTTTCTTT.

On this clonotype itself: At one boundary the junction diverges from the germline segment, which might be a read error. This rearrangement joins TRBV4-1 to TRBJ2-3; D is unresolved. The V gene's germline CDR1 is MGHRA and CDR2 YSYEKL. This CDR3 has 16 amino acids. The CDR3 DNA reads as TGCGCCAGCAGAAAAGGCCCCACCAGTAGCACAGATAAGCAGTATTTT. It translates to CASRKGPTSSTDKQYF.

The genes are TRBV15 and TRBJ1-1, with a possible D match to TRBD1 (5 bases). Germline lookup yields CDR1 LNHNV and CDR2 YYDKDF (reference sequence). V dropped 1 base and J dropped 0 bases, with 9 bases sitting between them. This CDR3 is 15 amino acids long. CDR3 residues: CATSRARQMNTEAFF. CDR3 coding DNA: TGTGCCACCAGCAGAGCCAGACAGATGAACACTGAAGCTTTCTTT.